Listed here are 2 T cell receptor beta chains from one sample, sequenced in a study of blood T cell repertoires in COVID-19. Assay used: immunoSEQ multiplex PCR; TCRdb lists only in-frame clones, some missing. The sample has some 390,000 clones; more than 80% are singletons. The specimen was PBMCs or T cells enriched from blood (not recorded which). These receptors were collected from a man aged 25-40 years who had recovered from COVID-19.

In its sample, this clone was seen once. V and J are TRBV4-1 and TRBJ1-1; TRBD1 might be the D (5 bases). This CDR3 has 16 amino acids. Per germline, CDR1 MGHRA and CDR2 YSYEKL. V lost 1 base, J lost 1 base, and 13 bases lay in between. The CDR3 nucleotides are TGCGCCAGCAGCCAAGGTCAGGGACTGGAGAACACTGAAGCTTTCTTT. Translated, it gives CASSQGQGLENTEAFF.

CDR3 DNA: TGTGCCAGCAGTTCCGACAGGGCCTCTGGGGCCAACGTCCTGACTTTC. Encoded protein: CASSSDRASGANVLTF. The chain combines TRBV2 with TRBJ2-6; 7 nucleotides match TRBD1. Per the germline V gene, CDR1 is SNHLY and CDR2 is FYNNEI. The CDR3 is made up of 16 amino acids. J was trimmed by 0 bases and V by 5 bases; bases with no gene match: 4.